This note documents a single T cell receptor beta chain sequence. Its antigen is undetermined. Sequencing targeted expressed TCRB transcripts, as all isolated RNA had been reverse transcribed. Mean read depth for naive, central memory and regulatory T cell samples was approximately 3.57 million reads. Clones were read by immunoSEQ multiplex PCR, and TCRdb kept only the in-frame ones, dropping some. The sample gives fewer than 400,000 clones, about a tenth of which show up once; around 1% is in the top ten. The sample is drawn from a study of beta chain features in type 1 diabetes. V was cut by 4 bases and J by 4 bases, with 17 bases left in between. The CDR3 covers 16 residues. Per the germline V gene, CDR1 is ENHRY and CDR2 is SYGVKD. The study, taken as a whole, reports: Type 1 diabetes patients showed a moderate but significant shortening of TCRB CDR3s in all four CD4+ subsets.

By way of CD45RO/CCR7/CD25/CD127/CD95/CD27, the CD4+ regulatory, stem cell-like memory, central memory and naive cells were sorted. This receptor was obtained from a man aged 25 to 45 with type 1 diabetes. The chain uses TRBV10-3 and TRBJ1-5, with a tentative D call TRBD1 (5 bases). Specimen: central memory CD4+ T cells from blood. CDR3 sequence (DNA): TGTGCCATCAGTGTTGACGGGACTAACGGGAATCAGCCCCAGCATTTT. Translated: CAISVDGTNGNQPQHF.